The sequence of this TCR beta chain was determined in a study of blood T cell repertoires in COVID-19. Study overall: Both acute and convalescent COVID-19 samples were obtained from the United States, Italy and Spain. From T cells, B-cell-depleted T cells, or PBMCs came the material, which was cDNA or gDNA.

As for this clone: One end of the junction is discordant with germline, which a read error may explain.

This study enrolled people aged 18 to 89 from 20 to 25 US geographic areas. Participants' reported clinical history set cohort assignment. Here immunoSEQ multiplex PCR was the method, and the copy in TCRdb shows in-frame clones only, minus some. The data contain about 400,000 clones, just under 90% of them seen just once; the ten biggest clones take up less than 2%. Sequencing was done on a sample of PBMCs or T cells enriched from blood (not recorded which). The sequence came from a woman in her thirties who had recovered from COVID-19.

Written as DNA, the CDR3 is TGTGCTAGCAGCCGGGGAATAAGGAACTATGGCTACACCTTC. Translation: CASSRGIRNYGYTF. The V and J genes are TRBV7-7 and TRBJ1-2; D gene ambiguous. Germline V CDR1 and CDR2: SSHAT, FNYEAQ (reference sequence). This CDR3 spans 14 amino acids.